This TCR beta chain was captured in a study of glioma-infiltrating T cells. Study results and caveats: CDR3 overlap between tissue and blood was very small. Non-neoplastic patients had below-expected tissue-blood divergence, while all gliomas exceeded expectation.

Amplification of TCR alpha and beta CDR3 regions from RNA used iRepertoire nested multiplex PCR. One-step reverse transcription and amplification started from approximately 100-400 ng of tissue mRNA or PBMC total RNA. TCRdb re-derived calls from the multiplex PCR reads in MiXCR, one entry per CDR3 protein. The repertoire holds 90,000 to 110,000 distinct CDR3 sequences, less than 30% seen once, with roughly 30% in the top ten. This clonotype occurred a few times. The antigen remains undetermined. V dropped 8 bases and J dropped 2; count of bases not matched to a gene: 11. The CDR3 length is 16 residues.

The sample was glioma tissue, nonneoplastic brain tissue, or PBMCs (not recorded which). The gene calls are TRBV12-3 or TRBV12-4 and TRBJ2-3; 9 bases map to TRBD2. The receptor was derived from a human donor with low-grade glioma or glioblastoma, undergoing nonglioma brain surgery, or in good health (not recorded which). CDR3 sequence reads: CASHTWASGNTDTQYF. The DNA of the CDR3 is TGTGCCAGCCACACTTGGGCTAGCGGGAACACAGATACGCAGTATTTT.